These T cell receptor beta chains were read from a single sample in a study of T cell responses to AZD1222 COVID-19 vaccine. Generated by immunoSEQ multiplex PCR, the TCRdb table keeps only in-frame clones and is missing some. The table has about 150,000 clones, about 92% seen once. Sequenced material: peripheral blood, taken 28 days after the second AZD1222 dose. The source is an adult who received the AZD1222 COVID-19 vaccine. CDR3s include the opening cysteine and the closing phenylalanine or tryptophan. The D gene is left open where the match is weak. The size of a clone is reported for some rows only, either as once, few or many, or as a class for expanded clones.

size,V,length,D,J,CDR3,DNA
-,TRBV27,19,TRBD2,TRBJ2-6,CASSRLAGGPRSGANVLTF,TGTGCCAGCAGTCGACTAGCGGGAGGGCCGAGGTCTGGGGCCAACGTCCTGACTTTC
-,TRBV28,14,TRBD1,TRBJ2-7,CASRPWDRAYEQYF,TGTGCCAGCAGACCTTGGGACAGAGCCTACGAGCAGTACTTC
-,TRBV4-3,15,-,TRBJ1-1,CASSQGRHADTEAFF,TGCGCCAGCAGCCAAGGGCGGCACGCGGACACTGAAGCTTTCTTT
-,TRBV27,15,-,TRBJ1-2,CASSRRDSPNYGYTF,TGTGCCAGCAGCCGACGAGACAGCCCTAACTATGGCTACACCTTC
-,TRBV4-2,14,-,TRBJ1-1,CASSLSPGDTEAFF,TGTGCCAGCAGCCTCTCTCCGGGGGACACTGAAGCTTTCTTT
-,TRBV28,14,TRBD1,TRBJ2-1,CASRGQALNNEQFF,TGTGCCAGCAGAGGACAGGCACTAAACAATGAGCAGTTCTTC
once,TRBV6-5,16,TRBD2,TRBJ2-5,CASSYQTSGNQETQYF,TGTGCCAGCAGTTACCAGACTAGCGGAAATCAAGAGACCCAGTACTTC
-,TRBV28,16,-,TRBJ1-5,CASSLTPRPLNQPQHF,TGTGCCAGCAGTTTAACACCGCGACCCTTAAATCAGCCCCAGCATTTT
-,TRBV14,15,-,TRBJ1-5,CASSQSGGWNQPQHF,TGTGCCAGCAGCCAGTCCGGGGGCTGGAATCAGCCCCAGCATTTT
-,TRBV10-2,12,-,TRBJ2-3,CASSLRTRAQYF,TGCGCCAGCAGTTTAAGAACCCGCGCACAGTATTTT
-,TRBV24-1,15,-,TRBJ2-2,CATSDSSGNTGELFF,TGTGCCACCAGTGATTCATCAGGGAACACCGGGGAGCTGTTTTTT
-,TRBV4-3,15,TRBD1,TRBJ1-2,CASSYGQGAGYGYTF,TGCGCCAGCAGCTATGGACAGGGGGCGGGCTATGGCTACACCTTC
once,TRBV10-3,15,-,TRBJ1-3,CAISGVAGSIGTIYF,TGTGCCATCAGTGGAGTTGCAGGGTCTATAGGCACCATATATTTT
-,TRBV3-1/TRBV3-2,15,TRBD2,TRBJ2-7,CASSQDGTSGLKQYF,TGTGCCAGCAGCCAAGACGGGACTAGCGGGTTAAAGCAGTACTTC
-,TRBV15,14,-,TRBJ1-2,CATASHRGLYGYTF,TGTGCCACCGCCTCCCACCGCGGGCTCTATGGCTACACCTTC
-,TRBV19,16,TRBD1,TRBJ1-2,CASSIAGTGGAYGYTF,TGTGCCAGTAGTATAGCGGGCACAGGGGGTGCCTATGGCTACACCTTC
-,TRBV2,12,-,TRBJ2-7,CASGFVEYEQYF,TGTGCCAGCGGTTTTGTAGAATACGAGCAGTACTTC
-,TRBV10-3,13,-,TRBJ1-4,CAITSRRGEKLFF,TGTGCCATCACCAGCCGAAGGGGTGAAAAACTGTTTTTT
-,TRBV5-1,15,-,TRBJ2-7,CASRVETASSYEQYF,TGCGCCAGCAGAGTCGAGACAGCGAGCTCCTACGAGCAGTACTTC
-,TRBV3-1/TRBV3-2,16,TRBD2,TRBJ2-1,CASSQSFSSGNREQFF,TGTGCCAGCAGCCAATCGTTCTCTAGCGGGAATCGTGAGCAGTTCTTC
-,TRBV29-1,17,TRBD1,TRBJ1-2,CSVDLLGTGTFGYGYTF,TGCAGCGTTGACCTTCTCGGGACAGGGACTTTTGGCTATGGCTACACCTTC
-,TRBV3-1/TRBV3-2,13,-,TRBJ2-3,CASSQVGTDTQYF,TGTGCCAGCAGCCAAGTGGGGACAGATACGCAGTATTTT
once,TRBV19,14,-,TRBJ1-6,CASSTPRANSPLHF,TGTGCCAGTAGCACCCCCCGGGCAAATTCACCCCTCCACTTT
-,TRBV12-3/TRBV12-4,12,TRBD1,TRBJ1-6,CASTTGVSPLHF,TGTGCCAGCACCACAGGGGTTTCACCCCTCCACTTT
-,TRBV10-3,14,-,TRBJ1-5,CAISESQGNQPQHF,TGTGCCATCAGTGAGTCCCAGGGAAATCAGCCCCAGCATTTT
once,TRBV27,15,-,TRBJ2-7,CASSLTHAGRYEQYF,TGTGCCAGCAGTTTAACCCACGCGGGCCGCTACGAGCAGTACTTC
-,TRBV7-6,15,TRBD2,TRBJ2-2,CASSSLGLAGGELFF,TGTGCCAGCAGCTCGTTGGGACTAGCGGGGGGGGAGCTGTTTTTT
-,TRBV11-2,17,TRBD2,TRBJ2-7,CASSLYQGLAGYYEQYF,TGTGCCAGCAGCTTATATCAAGGACTAGCGGGCTACTACGAGCAGTACTTC
-,TRBV20-1,13,-,TRBJ1-2,CSASGQAEYGYTF,TGCAGTGCTAGTGGCCAGGCGGAATATGGCTACACCTTC
-,TRBV12-3/TRBV12-4,11,-,TRBJ2-1,CASSLDSRQFF,TGTGCCAGCAGCCTGGACTCTCGGCAGTTCTTC
-,TRBV3-1/TRBV3-2,13,-,TRBJ2-1,CASSQVNDNEQFF,TGTGCCAGCAGCCAAGTCAACGACAATGAGCAGTTCTTC
-,TRBV5-1,13,-,TRBJ2-3,CASSFGGADTQYF,TGCGCCAGCAGCTTTGGGGGGGCGGATACGCAGTATTTT
-,TRBV3-1/TRBV3-2,13,-,TRBJ1-2,CASSENLVYGYTF,TGTGCCAGCAGCGAGAATTTAGTTTATGGCTACACCTTC
-,TRBV20-1,14,-,TRBJ2-4,CSASTRVAKNIQYF,TGCAGTGCTAGTACAAGGGTCGCCAAAAACATTCAGTACTTC
-,TRBV3-1/TRBV3-2,14,-,TRBJ1-1,CASSQGTQNTEAFF,TGTGCCAGCAGCCAAGGGACACAGAACACTGAAGCTTTCTTT
-,TRBV5-1,15,TRBD2,TRBJ2-3,CASSPSGRGTDTQYF,TGCGCCAGCAGCCCCAGCGGGAGAGGTACAGATACGCAGTATTTT
-,TRBV3-1/TRBV3-2,11,-,TRBJ1-1,CASRNGAQAFF,TGTGCCAGCAGGAATGGGGCACAAGCTTTCTTT
once,TRBV2,16,-,TRBJ1-5,CASSEYSGSSNQPQHF,TGTGCCAGCAGTGAATATTCAGGGTCTAGCAATCAGCCCCAGCATTTT
-,TRBV7-9,14,-,TRBJ2-1,CASSLGVAPNEQFF,TGTGCCAGCAGCTTAGGTGTCGCGCCCAATGAGCAGTTCTTC
-,TRBV4-2,16,TRBD1,TRBJ1-5,CASSQVTGGEVGPQHF,TGTGCCAGCAGCCAAGTTACAGGGGGGGAGGTCGGGCCCCAGCATTTT
-,TRBV19,16,-,TRBJ2-1,CASSIQALSSYNEQFF,TGTGCCAGTAGTATCCAAGCGCTGAGCTCCTACAATGAGCAGTTCTTC
-,TRBV3-1/TRBV3-2,12,-,TRBJ1-6,CASSLRESPLHF,TGTGCCAGCAGCCTTCGGGAATCACCCCTCCACTTT
-,TRBV19,16,-,TRBJ2-3,CASSSYRPGGADTQYF,TGTGCCAGTAGTTCCTACCGACCCGGGGGTGCAGATACGCAGTATTTT
-,TRBV6-6,14,TRBD1,TRBJ1-1,CASSYSRQGTEAFF,TGTGCCAGCAGTTACTCGAGACAGGGGACGGAAGCTTTCTTT
few,TRBV7-3,15,-,TRBJ2-5,CASSLVGSGKETQYF,TGTGCCAGCAGCTTAGTCGGGAGTGGAAAGGAGACCCAGTACTTC
-,TRBV5-5,13,-,TRBJ1-2,CASSSGGDYGYTF,TGTGCCAGCAGCTCCGGGGGCGACTATGGCTACACCTTC
-,TRBV6-5,11,-,TRBJ1-2,CASSPPDGYTF,TGTGCCAGCAGTCCACCGGATGGCTACACCTTC
-,TRBV28,14,-,TRBJ2-7,CASSFQGSWDEQYF,TGTGCCAGCAGTTTCCAGGGGAGTTGGGACGAGCAGTACTTC
few,TRBV5-6,18,TRBD2,TRBJ2-3,CASSFGPSSGRRWDTQYF,TGTGCCAGCAGCTTCGGCCCCTCTAGCGGGAGGAGGTGGGATACGCAGTATTTT
-,TRBV5-4,13,-,TRBJ2-7,CASSLDSQGEQYF,TGTGCCAGCAGCTTGGACAGTCAGGGGGAGCAGTACTTC
-,TRBV27,15,-,TRBJ1-2,CASSRNWQEKEGYTF,TGTGCCAGCAGCCGCAATTGGCAGGAAAAGGAGGGCTACACCTTC
-,TRBV15,15,TRBD2,TRBJ2-3,CATSRASGSTDTQYF,TGTGCCACCAGCAGAGCTAGCGGGAGCACAGATACGCAGTATTTT
-,TRBV28,15,-,TRBJ2-3,CASSTTTGNTDTQYF,TGTGCCAGCAGTACTACTACCGGGAACACAGATACGCAGTATTTT
-,TRBV5-4,15,-,TRBJ2-1,CASSPGTEAHNEQFF,TGTGCCAGCAGCCCGGGCACCGAGGCCCACAATGAGCAGTTCTTC
-,TRBV29-1,14,TRBD1,TRBJ1-3,CSVGGQGVGNTIYF,TGCAGCGTTGGAGGACAGGGCGTGGGAAACACCATATATTTT
-,TRBV18,15,TRBD2,TRBJ2-1,CASSTGLADYNEQFF,TGTGCCAGCTCAACGGGACTAGCGGACTACAATGAGCAGTTCTTC
once,TRBV9,15,-,TRBJ1-1,CASSGRSDPNTEAFF,TGTGCCAGCAGCGGACGTTCGGACCCGAACACTGAAGCTTTCTTT
-,TRBV5-1,14,TRBD1,TRBJ2-2,CASKPGTGVGELFF,TGCGCCAGCAAACCCGGGACAGGGGTCGGGGAGCTGTTTTTT
-,TRBV6-5,14,TRBD1,TRBJ2-7,CASSYGTGDYEQYF,TGTGCCAGCAGTTACGGGACAGGAGACTACGAGCAGTACTTC